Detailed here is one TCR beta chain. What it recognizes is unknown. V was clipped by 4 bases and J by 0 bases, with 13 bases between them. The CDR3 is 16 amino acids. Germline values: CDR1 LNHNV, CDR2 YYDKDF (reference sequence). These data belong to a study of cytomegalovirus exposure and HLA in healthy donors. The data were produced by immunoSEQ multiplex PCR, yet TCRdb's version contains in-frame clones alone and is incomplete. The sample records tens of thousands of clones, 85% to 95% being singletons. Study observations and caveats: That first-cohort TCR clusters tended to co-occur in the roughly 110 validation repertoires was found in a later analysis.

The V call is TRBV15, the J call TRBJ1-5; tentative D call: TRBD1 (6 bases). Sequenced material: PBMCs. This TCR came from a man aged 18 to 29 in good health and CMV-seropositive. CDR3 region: CATSKDRLHSNQPQHF. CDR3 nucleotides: TGTGCCACCAGCAAGGACAGACTCCATAGCAATCAGCCCCAGCATTTT.